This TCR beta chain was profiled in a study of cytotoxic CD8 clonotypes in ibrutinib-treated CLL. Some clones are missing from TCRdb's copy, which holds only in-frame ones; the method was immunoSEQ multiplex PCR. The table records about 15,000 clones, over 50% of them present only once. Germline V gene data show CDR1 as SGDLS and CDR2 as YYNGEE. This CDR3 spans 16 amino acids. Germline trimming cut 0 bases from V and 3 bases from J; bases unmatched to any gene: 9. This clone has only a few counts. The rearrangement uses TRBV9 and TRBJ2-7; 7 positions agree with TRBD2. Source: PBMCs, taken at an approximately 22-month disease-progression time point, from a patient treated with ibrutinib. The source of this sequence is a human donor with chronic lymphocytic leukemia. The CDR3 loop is CASSVGFGGILYEQYF. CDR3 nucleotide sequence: TGTGCCAGCAGCGTAGGTTTCGGGGGGATTCTCTACGAGCAGTACTTC.